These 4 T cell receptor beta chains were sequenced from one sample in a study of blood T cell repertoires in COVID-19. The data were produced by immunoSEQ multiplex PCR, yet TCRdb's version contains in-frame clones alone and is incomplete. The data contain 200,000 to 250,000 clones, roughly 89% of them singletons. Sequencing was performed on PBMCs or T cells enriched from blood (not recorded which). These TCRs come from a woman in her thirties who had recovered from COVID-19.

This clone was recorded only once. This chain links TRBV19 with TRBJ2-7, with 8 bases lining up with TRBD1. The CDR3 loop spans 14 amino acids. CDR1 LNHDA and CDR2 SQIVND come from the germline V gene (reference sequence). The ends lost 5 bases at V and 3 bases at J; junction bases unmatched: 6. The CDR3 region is CASSEGQGVYEQYF. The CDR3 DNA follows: TGTGCCAGTAGTGAAGGACAGGGAGTCTACGAGCAGTACTTC.

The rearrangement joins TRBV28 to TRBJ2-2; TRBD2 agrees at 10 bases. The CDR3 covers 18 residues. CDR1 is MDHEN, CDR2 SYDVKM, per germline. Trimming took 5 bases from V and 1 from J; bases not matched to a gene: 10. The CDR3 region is CASSPSYASGRNTGELFF. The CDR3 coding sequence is TGTGCCAGCAGTCCTTCCTACGCTAGCGGGAGGAACACCGGGGAGCTGTTTTTT.

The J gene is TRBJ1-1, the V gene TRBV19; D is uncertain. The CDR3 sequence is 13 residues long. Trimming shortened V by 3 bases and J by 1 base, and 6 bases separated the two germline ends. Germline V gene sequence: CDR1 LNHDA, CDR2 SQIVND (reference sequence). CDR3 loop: CASSIEPNTEAFF. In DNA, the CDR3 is TGTGCCAGTAGTATCGAGCCGAACACTGAAGCTTTCTTT.

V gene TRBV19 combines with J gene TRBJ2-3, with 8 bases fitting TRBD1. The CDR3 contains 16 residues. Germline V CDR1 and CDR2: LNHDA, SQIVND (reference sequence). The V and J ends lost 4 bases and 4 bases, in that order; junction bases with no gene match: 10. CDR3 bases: TGTGCCAGTAGTAGGAACCGACAGGGGACGGCAGATACGCAGTATTTT. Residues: CASSRNRQGTADTQYF.